This TCR beta chain is drawn from a study of OX40 agonist ivuxolimab in advanced cancers. Study-level background: Ivuxolimab was an agonistic, fully human IgG2 monoclonal antibody directed against OX40 (CD134), a costimulatory receptor. Prior anti-PD-1, anti-PD-L1 or anti-CTLA-4 therapy was permitted, and 35% to 40% of dose-escalation patients had received checkpoint inhibitors. The paper describes the monotherapy dose-escalation part (N ≈ 50 patients) of the phase I trial of ivuxolimab. The dose-escalation cohort was 80% to 90% male with a mean age of approximately 60 years, ranging from about 23 to 85. Partial responses occurred in three dose-escalation patients, of whom one had hepatocellular carcinoma and two had cutaneous melanoma. Intravenous ivuxolimab was administered to patients every 2 weeks at six dose levels: 0.01, 0.1, 0.3, 1.5, 3 and 10 mg/kg. Of the approximately 50 dose-escalation patients, hepatocellular carcinoma was present in around 19, melanoma in some 15, renal cell carcinoma in 9 and head and neck cancer in 9. Peripheral TCRbeta sequencing aimed to test whether ivuxolimab altered TCR sequence diversity and caused clonal T-cell expansion.

Patients with autoimmune disease history or receiving systemic immunosuppression were excluded from the trial. Peripheral blood for TCR sequencing was collected from all dose cohorts at baseline, on cycle 4 day 1, and on cycle 7 day 1. The samples were taken from a phase I, first-in-human, multicenter, open-label dose-escalation trial of ivuxolimab. Adults with locally advanced or metastatic melanoma, renal cell carcinoma, hepatocellular carcinoma or head and neck squamous cell carcinoma were enrolled in the trial. Before TCR sequencing, CD4+ T cells and CD8+ T cells were sorted from peripheral blood as separate populations. To sequence the TCRbeta CDR3 region, genomic DNA was isolated from the sorted cells. The immunoSEQ Assay was used to sequence the TCRbeta CDR3 regions. In its TCRdb copy, this immuneACCESS table keeps in-frame sequences only and misses some clones. Where compared with another copy, unresolved V genes explain less than half of these, and the others have no known cause. Here the sample has around 72,000 clones; about 85% occur a single time. The ten largest make up roughly 5.3% of the sample.

Beyond this particular receptor, the publication reports: Antigen specificity was not determined for the clonally expanded peripheral T cells. In the 0.1-3.0 mg/kg groups, partial responders had among the lowest normalized peripheral clonal expansion, particularly in CD8+ T cells. After ivuxolimab, more expanded clones were found on average in CD8+ T cells than in CD4+ T cells. At doses of 0.1 to 3.0 mg/kg, clonal expansion of both CD4+ and CD8+ T cells in blood was seen between baseline and week 6. Low levels of normalized T-cell clonal expansion were also shown by some nonresponding patients.

Turning to this clone: It lacks a known antigen. The input lacks base qualities; no much larger clone sits a single base away.

Trimming removed 5 bases from V and 1 base from J, leaving 11 bases between the germline ends. Reading from cysteine to phenylalanine, the CDR3 counts 14 amino acids. Only the CDR3 part of the read is kept: 42 bases, read in frame from the first base. The germline V gene (reference sequence) yields LNHDA for CDR1 and SQIVND for CDR2. The chain employs TRBV19 and TRBJ1-1; no D gene can be assigned with confidence. Source: CD4+ or CD8+ T cells sorted from blood, taken in a trial of the OX40 agonist ivuxolimab. This TCR derives from an adult with an advanced solid tumor such as melanoma, head and neck, liver or kidney cancer. The DNA sequence is given as TGTGCCAGTAGTTTACAGATGGGGAACACTGAAGCTTTCTTT. Its protein product is CASSLQMGNTEAFF. Where the CDR3 stops, the reference TRBV19 and TRBJ1-1 genes take over; the full variable domain is DGGITQSPKYLFRKEGQNVTLSCEQNLNHDAMYWYRQDPGQGLRLIYYSQIVNDFQKGDIAEGYSVSREKKESFPLTVTSAQKNPTAFYLCASSLQMGNTEAFFGQGTRLTVV.